This TCR beta chain derives from a study of shared clonotypes between healthy human individuals. Findings and limits, study-wide: It was anticipated that sequencing depth would influence how many clonotypes donors shared. Specimens sampled were limited to blood, with tissue repertoires likely differing.

Repertoires were generated with immunoSEQ multiplex PCR, while TCRdb's copy carries only in-frame clones and drops some. In the table there are some 480,000 clones, 70% to 85% of which are singletons. CDR3 length equals 14 residues. Trimming cost V 0 bases and J 3 bases, with 9 bases left between them. Per germline, CDR1 MNHEY and CDR2 SMNVEV (reference sequence). With respect to this clone: No antigen is known for it.

The sequenced sample was PBMCs. The V gene is TRBV27, the J gene TRBJ2-7, with TRBD1 as a possible D gene (6 bases). The TCR originated in a woman in her thirties or forties in good health. Some clones in this sample may be carry-over from other donors' samples. The CDR3 region has the DNA TGTGCCAGCAGTTTATCGGGGGCCCGCTACGAGCAGTACTTC. It yields the protein CASSLSGARYEQYF.